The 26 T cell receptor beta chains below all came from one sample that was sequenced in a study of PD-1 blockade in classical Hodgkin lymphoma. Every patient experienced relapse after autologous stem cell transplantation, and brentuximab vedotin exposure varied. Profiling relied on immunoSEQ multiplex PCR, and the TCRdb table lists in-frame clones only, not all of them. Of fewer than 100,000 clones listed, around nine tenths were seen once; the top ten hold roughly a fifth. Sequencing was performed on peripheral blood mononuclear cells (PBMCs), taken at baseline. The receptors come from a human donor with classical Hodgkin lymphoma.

CDR3 protein: CASSFIFGGYEQYF. In nucleotides, the CDR3 is TGTGCCAGCAGTTTCATTTTTGGGGGCTACGAGCAGTACTTC. The chain combines TRBV27 with TRBJ2-7; D could derive from TRBD1 or TRBD2 (5 bases each). Trimming stripped 3 bases from V and 3 bases from J, with 12 bases between. The CDR3 length is 14 residues. The germline gives CDR1 MNHEY, CDR2 SMNVEV (reference sequence).

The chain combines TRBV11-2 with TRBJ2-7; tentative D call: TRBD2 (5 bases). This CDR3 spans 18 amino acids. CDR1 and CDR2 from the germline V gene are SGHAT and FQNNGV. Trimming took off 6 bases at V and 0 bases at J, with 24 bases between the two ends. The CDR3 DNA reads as TGTGCCAGCAGTCGTCTCCGGGGTCGGGTGGGGTACTCCTACGAGCAGTACTTC. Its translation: CASSRLRGRVGYSYEQYF. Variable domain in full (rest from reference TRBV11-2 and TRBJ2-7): EAGVAQSPRYKIIEKRQSVAFWCNPISGHATLYWYQQILGQGPKLLIQFQNNGVVDDSQLPKDRFSAERLKGVDSTLKIQPAKLEDSAVYLCASSRLRGRVGYSYEQYFGPGTRLTVT.

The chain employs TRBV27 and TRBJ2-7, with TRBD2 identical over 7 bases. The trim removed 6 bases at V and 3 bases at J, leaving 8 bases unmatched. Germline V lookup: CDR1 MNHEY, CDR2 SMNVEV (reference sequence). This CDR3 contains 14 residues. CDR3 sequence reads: CASSPGTTYYEQYF. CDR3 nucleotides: TGTGCCAGCAGCCCCGGGACTACCTACTACGAGCAGTACTTC.

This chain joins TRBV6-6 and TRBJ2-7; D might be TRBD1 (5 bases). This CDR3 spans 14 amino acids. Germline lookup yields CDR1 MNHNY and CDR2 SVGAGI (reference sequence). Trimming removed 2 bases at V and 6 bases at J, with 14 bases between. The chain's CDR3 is CASSYGQGPLEQYF. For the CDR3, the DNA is TGTGCCAGCAGTTACGGACAAGGCCCCCTCGAGCAGTACTTC.

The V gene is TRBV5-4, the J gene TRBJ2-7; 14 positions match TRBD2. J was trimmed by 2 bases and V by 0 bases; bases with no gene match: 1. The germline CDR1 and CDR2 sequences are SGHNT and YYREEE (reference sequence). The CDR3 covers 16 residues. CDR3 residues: CASSLGGLAGAYEQYF. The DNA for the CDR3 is TGTGCCAGCAGCTTGGGGGGACTAGCGGGAGCCTACGAGCAGTACTTC.

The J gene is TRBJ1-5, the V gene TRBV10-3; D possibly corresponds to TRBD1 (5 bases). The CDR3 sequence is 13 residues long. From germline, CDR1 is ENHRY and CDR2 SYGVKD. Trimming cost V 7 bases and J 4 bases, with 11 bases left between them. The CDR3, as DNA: TGTGCCATCAACTCGGACAAGAATCAGCCCCAGCATTTT. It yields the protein CAINSDKNQPQHF.

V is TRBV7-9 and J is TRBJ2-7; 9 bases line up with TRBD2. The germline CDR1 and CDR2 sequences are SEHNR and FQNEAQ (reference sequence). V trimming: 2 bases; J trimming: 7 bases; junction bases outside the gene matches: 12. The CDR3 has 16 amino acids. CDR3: CASSLFAGLAGQEQYF. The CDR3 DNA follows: TGTGCCAGCAGCTTATTTGCGGGACTAGCAGGGCAGGAGCAGTACTTC.

The CDR3 bases are TGTGCCTGGAGTGTACTGGGACTAGCAACTAATGAAAAACTGTTTTTT. Protein: CAWSVLGLATNEKLFF. This sequence joins TRBV30 and TRBJ1-4, with D tentatively TRBD1 (5 bases). Per the germline V gene, CDR1 is GTSNPN and CDR2 is SVGIG (reference sequence). With 0 bases removed from V and 0 bases from J, the gap between germline ends came to 11 bases. The CDR3 has 16 amino acids.

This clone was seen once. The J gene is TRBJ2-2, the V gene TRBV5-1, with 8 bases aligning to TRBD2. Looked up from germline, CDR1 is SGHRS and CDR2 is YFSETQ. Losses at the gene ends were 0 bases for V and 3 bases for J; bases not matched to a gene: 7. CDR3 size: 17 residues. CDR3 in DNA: TGCGCCAGCAGCTTGGTCCCTCCGGGAGGGGACACCGGGGAGCTGTTTTTT. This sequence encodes CASSLVPPGGDTGELFF.

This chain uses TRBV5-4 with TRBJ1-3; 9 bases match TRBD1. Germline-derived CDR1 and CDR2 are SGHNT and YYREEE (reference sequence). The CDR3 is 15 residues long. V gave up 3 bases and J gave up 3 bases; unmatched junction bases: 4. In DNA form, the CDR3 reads TGTGCCAGCAGCTCCGGGACAGGGAGTGGAAACACCATATATTTT. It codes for CASSSGTGSGNTIYF. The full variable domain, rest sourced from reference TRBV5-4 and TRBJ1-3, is ETGVTQSPTHLIKTRGQQVTLRCSSQSGHNTVSWYQQALGQGPQFIFQYYREEENGRGNFPPRFSGLQFPNYSSELNVNALELDDSALYLCASSSGTGSGNTIYFGEGSWLTVV.

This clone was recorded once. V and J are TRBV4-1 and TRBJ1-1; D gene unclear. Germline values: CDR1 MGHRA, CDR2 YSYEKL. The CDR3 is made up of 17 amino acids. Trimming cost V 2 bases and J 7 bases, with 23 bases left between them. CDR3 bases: TGCGCCAGCAGCCAATTAGACATGGGAGTCTACCTCGGTGAAGCTTTCTTT. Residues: CASSQLDMGVYLGEAFF.

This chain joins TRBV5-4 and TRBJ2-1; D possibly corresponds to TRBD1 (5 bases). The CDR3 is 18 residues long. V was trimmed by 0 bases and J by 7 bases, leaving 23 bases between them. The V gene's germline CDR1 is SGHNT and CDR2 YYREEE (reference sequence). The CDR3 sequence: CASSLGLGAGHSGNEQFF. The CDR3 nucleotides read TGTGCCAGCAGCTTGGGATTAGGGGCAGGGCACTCTGGGAATGAGCAGTTCTTC.

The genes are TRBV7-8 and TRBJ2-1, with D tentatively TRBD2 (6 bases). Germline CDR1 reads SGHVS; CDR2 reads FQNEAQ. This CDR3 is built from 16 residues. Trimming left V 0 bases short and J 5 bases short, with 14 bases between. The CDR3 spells CASSLAGGGVHNEQFF. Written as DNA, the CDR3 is TGTGCCAGCAGCTTAGCGGGCGGCGGGGTGCACAATGAGCAGTTCTTC.

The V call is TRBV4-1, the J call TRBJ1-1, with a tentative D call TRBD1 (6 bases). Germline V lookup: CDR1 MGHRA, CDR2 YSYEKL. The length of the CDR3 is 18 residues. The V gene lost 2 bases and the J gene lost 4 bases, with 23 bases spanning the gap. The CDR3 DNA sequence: TGCGCCAGCAGCCAACCCGGCCTACTGGGGGGCGCATCCACTGAAGCTTTCTTT. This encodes CASSQPGLLGGASTEAFF.

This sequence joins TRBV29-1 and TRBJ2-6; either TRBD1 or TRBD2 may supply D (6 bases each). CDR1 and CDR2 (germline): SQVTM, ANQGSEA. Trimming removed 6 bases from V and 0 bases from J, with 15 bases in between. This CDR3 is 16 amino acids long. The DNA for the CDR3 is TGCAGCGTGGCGGGACATACGAGCTCTGGGGCCAACGTCCTGACTTTC. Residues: CSVAGHTSSGANVLTF.

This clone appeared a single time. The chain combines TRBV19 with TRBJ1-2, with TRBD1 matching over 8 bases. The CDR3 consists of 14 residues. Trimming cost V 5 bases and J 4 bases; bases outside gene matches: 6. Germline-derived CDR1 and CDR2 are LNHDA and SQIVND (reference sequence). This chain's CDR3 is CASSRGQDLYGYTF. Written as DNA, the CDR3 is TGTGCCAGTAGTCGGGGACAGGACCTCTATGGCTACACCTTC.

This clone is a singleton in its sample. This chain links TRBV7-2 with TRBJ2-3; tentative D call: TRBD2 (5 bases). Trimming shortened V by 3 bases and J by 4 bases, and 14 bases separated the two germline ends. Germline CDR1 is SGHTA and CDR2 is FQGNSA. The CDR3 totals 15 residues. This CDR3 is CASSFRVFGADTQYF. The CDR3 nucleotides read TGTGCCAGCAGCTTCCGGGTTTTCGGGGCAGATACGCAGTATTTT.

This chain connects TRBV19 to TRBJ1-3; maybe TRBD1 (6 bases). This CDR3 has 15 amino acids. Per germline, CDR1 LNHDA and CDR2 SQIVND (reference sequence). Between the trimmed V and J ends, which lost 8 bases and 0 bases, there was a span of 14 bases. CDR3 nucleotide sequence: TGTGCCAGTGCCCCGGGACACATCTCTGGAAACACCATATATTTT. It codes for CASAPGHISGNTIYF. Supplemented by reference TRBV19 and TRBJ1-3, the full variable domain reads DGGITQSPKYLFRKEGQNVTLSCEQNLNHDAMYWYRQDPGQGLRLIYYSQIVNDFQKGDIAEGYSVSREKKESFPLTVTSAQKNPTAFYLCASAPGHISGNTIYFGEGSWLTVV.

The CDR3 sequence is CASGLRTSSYNEQFF. CDR3 coding DNA: TGTGCCAGCGGGCTACGGACTAGCTCCTACAATGAGCAGTTCTTC. The chain carries TRBV6-5 and TRBJ2-1; 7 bases fit TRBD2. The CDR3 has 15 residues. Trimming removed 8 bases from V and 0 bases from J; junction bases left unmatched: 7. Per the germline V gene, CDR1 is MNHEY and CDR2 is SVGAGI.

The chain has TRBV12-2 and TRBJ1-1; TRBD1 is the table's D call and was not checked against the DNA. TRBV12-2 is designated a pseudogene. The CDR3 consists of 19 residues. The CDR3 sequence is CASRSWVSSGVGLNTEAFF. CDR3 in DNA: TGTGCAAGTCGTTCCTGGGTGTCTTCAGGGGTGGGTTTGAACACTGAAGCTTTCTTT.

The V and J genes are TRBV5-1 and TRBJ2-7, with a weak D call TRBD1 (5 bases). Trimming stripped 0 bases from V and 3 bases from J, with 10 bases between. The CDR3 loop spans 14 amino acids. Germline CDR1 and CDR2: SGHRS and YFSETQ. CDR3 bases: TGCGCCAGCAGCTTGGTAGGGCAGGGCTACGAGCAGTACTTC. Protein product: CASSLVGQGYEQYF.

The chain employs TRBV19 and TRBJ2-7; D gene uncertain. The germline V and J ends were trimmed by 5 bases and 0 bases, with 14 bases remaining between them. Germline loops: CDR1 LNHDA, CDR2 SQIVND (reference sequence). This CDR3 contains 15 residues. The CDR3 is CASSHSGPFSYEQYF. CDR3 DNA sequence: TGTGCCAGTAGTCATTCTGGACCTTTCTCCTACGAGCAGTACTTC.

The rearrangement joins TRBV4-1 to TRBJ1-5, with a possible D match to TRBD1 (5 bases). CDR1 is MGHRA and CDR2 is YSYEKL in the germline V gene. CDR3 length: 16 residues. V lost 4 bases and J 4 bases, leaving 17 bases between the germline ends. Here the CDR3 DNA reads TGCGCCAGCAGCCGGGACCTGGGGCAGGGTAATCAGCCCCAGCATTTT. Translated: CASSRDLGQGNQPQHF.

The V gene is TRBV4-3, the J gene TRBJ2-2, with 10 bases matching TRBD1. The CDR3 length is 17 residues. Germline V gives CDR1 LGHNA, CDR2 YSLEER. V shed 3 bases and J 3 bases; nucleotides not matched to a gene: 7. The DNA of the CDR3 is TGCGCCAGCAGCCAGGGCTGGGACAGGGGCTACACCGGGGAGCTGTTTTTT. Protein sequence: CASSQGWDRGYTGELFF.

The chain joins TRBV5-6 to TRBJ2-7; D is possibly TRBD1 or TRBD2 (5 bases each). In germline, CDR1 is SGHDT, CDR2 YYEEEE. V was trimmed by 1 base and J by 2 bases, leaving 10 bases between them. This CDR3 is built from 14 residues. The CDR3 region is CASSLSGTAYEQYF. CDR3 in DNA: TGTGCCAGCAGCTTGTCCGGGACGGCCTACGAGCAGTACTTC.

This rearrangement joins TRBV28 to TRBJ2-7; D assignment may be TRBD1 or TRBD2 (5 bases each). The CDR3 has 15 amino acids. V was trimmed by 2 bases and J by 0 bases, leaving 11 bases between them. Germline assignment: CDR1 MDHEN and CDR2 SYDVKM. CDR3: CASSLGGGDSYEQYF. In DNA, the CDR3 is TGTGCCAGCAGTTTAGGTGGGGGAGACTCCTACGAGCAGTACTTC.